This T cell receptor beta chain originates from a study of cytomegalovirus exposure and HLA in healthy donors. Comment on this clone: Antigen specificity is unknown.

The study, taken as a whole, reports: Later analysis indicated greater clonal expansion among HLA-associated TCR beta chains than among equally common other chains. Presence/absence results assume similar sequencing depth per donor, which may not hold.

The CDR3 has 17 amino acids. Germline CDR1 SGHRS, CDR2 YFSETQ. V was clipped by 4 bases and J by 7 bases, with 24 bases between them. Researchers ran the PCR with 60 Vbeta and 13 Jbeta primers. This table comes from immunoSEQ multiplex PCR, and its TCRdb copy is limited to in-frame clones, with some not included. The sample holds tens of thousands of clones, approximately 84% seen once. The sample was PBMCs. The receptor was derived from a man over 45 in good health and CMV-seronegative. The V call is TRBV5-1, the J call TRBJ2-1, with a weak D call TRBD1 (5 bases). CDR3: CASSEDNGPPPGNEQFF. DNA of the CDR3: TGCGCCAGCAGCGAGGACAATGGGCCCCCCCCCGGGAATGAGCAGTTCTTC.